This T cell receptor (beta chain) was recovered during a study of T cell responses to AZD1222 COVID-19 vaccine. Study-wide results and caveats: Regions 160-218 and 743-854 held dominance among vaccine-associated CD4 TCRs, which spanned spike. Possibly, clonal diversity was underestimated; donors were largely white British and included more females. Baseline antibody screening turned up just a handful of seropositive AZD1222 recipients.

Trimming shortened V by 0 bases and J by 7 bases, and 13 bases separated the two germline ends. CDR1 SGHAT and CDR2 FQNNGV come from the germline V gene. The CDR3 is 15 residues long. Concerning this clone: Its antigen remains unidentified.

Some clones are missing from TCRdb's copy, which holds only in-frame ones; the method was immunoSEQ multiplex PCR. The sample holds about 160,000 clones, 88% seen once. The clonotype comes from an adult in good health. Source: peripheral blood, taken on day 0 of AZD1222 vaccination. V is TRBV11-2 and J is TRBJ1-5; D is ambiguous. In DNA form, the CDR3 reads TGTGCCAGCAGCTTAGATCAACCGGGGTACCAGCCCCAGCATTTT. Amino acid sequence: CASSLDQPGYQPQHF.